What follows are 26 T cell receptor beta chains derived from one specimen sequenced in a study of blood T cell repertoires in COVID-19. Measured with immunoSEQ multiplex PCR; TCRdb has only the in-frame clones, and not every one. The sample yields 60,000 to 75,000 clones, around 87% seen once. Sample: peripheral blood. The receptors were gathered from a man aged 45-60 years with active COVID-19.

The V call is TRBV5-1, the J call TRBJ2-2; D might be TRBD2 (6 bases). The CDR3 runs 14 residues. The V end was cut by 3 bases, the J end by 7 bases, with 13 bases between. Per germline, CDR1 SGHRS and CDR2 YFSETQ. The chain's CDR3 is CASSSETAGGELFF. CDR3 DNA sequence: TGCGCCAGCAGCTCAGAAACAGCGGGCGGGGAGCTGTTTTTT.

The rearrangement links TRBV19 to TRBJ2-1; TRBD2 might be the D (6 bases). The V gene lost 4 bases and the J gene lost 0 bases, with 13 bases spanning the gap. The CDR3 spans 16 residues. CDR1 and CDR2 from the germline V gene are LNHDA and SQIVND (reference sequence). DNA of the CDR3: TGTGCCAGTAGTAAAATGTACGGGAGCTCCTACAATGAGCAGTTCTTC. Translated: CASSKMYGSSYNEQFF.

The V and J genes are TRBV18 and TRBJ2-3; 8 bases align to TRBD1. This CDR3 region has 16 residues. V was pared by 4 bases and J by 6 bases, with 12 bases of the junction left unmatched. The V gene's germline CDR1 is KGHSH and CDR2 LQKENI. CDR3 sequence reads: CASSHRTGTYVDTQYF. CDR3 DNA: TGTGCCAGCTCACATCGGACAGGGACCTATGTCGATACGCAGTATTTT.

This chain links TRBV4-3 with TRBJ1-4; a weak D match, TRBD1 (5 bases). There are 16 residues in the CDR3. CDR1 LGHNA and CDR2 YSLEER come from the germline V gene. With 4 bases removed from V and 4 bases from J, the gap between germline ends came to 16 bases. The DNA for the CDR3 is TGCGCCAGCAGCCGGGCCCGGGGGACGGATAATGAAAAACTGTTTTTT. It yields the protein CASSRARGTDNEKLFF.

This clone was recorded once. CDR3 residues: CASSPNRDRVDYGYTF. The CDR3 DNA reads as TGCGCCAGCAGCCCAAACCGGGACAGGGTTGACTATGGCTACACCTTC. V and J are TRBV4-1 and TRBJ1-2, with 9 bases fitting TRBD1. Germline CDR1 is MGHRA and CDR2 is YSYEKL. V shed 4 bases, J shed 3 bases, and the junction held 9 bases outside the gene matches. The length of the CDR3 is 16 residues.

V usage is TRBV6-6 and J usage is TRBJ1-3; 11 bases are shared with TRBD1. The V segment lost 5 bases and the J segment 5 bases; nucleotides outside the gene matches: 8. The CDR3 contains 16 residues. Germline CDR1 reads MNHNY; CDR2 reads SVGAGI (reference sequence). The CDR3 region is CASSSMGQGERNTIYF. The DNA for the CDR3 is TGTGCCAGCAGTAGCATGGGACAGGGGGAGAGAAACACCATATATTTT.

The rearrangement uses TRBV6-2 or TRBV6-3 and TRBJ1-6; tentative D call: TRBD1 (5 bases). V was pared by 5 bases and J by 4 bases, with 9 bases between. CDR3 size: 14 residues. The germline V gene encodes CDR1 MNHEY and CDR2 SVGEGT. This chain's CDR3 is CASSLRQYNSPLHF. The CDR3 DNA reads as TGTGCCAGCAGTCTACGACAGTATAATTCACCCCTCCACTTT.

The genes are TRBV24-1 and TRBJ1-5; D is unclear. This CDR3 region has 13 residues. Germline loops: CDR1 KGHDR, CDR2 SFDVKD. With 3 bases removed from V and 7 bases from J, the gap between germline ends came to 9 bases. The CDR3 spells CATSDNLSQPQHF. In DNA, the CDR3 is TGTGCCACCAGTGATAACCTAAGCCAGCCCCAGCATTTT.

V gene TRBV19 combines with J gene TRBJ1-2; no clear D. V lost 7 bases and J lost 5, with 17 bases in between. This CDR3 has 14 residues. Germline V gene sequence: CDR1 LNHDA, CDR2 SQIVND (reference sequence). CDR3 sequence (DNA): TGTGCCAGTACCTCCAGTAGTGGAGCTTATGGCTACACCTTC. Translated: CASTSSSGAYGYTF.

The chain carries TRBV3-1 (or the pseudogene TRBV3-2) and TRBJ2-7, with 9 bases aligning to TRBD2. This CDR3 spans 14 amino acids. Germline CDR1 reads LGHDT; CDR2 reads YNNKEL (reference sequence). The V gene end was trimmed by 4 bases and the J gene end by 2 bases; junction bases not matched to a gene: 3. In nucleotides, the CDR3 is TGTGCCAGCAGCCTTGCGGGAGGGCCCTACGAGCAGTACTTC. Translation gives CASSLAGGPYEQYF.

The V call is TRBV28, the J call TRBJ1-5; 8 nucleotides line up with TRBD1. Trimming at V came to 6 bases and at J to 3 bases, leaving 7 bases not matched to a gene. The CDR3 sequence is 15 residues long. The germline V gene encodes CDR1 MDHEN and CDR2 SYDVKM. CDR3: CASRRQGSNNQPQHF. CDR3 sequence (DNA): TGTGCCAGCAGGAGACAGGGGAGTAACAATCAGCCCCAGCATTTT.

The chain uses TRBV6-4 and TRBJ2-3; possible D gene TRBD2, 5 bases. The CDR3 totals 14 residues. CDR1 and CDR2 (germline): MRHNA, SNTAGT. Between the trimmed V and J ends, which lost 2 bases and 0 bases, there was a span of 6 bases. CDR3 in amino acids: CASSDTGSTDTQYF. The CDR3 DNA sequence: TGTGCCAGCAGTGACACGGGGAGCACAGATACGCAGTATTTT.

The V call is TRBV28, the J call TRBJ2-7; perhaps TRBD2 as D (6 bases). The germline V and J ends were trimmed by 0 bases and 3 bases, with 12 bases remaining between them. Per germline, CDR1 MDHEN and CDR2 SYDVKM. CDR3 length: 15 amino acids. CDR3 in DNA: TGTGCCAGCAGTTTATGGGGACTCCCCCTCTACGAGCAGTACTTC. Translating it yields CASSLWGLPLYEQYF.

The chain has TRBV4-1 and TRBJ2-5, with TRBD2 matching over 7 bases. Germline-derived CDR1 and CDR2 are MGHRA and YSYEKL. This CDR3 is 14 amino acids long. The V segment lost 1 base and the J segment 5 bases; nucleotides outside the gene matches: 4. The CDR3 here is CASSQGGRGETQYF. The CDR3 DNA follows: TGCGCCAGCAGCCAAGGCGGGAGAGGGGAGACCCAGTACTTC.

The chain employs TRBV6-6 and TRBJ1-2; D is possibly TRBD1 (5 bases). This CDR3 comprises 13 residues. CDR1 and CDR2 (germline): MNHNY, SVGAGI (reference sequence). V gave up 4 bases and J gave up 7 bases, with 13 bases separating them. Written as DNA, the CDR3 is TGTGCCAGCAGTTCCCTGGGAGGGGCTGGCTACACCTTC. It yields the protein CASSSLGGAGYTF.

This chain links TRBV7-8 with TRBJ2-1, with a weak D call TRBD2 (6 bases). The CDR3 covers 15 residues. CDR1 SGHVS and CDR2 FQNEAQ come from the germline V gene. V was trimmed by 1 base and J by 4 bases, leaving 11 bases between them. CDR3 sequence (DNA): TGTGCCAGCAGCTTAGAAGCGGGTCGATACAATGAGCAGTTCTTC. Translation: CASSLEAGRYNEQFF.

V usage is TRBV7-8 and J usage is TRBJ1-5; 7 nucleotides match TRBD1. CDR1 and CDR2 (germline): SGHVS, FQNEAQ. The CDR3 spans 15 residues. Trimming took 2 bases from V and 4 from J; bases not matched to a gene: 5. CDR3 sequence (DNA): TGTGCCAGCAGCTTATCCGGGACAGTTAATCAGCCCCAGCATTTT. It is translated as CASSLSGTVNQPQHF.

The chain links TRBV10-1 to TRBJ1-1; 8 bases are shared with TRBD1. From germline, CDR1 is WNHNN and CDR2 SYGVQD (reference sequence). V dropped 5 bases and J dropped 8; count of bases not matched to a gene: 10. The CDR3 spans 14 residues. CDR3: CASSSTGDRTEAFF. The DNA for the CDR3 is TGCGCCAGCAGTTCGACGGGGGACAGGACCGAAGCTTTCTTT.

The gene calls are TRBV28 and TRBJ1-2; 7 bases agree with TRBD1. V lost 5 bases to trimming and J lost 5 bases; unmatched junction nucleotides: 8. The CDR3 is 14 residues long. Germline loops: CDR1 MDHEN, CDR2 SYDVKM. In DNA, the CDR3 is TGTGCCAGCAGTCCCCCAGCAGGGGGATATGGCTACACCTTC. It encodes CASSPPAGGYGYTF.

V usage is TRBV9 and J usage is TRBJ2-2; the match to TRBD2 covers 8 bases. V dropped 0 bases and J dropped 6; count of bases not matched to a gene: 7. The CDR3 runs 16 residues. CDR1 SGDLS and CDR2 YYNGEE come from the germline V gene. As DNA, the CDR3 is TGTGCCAGCAGCGTAGTAGGAAGCGGGAGTGCCGGGGAGCTGTTTTTT. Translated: CASSVVGSGSAGELFF.

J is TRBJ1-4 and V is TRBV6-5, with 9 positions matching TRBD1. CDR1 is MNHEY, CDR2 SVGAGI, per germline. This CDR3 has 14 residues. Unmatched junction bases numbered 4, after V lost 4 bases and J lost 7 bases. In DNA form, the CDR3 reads TGTGCCAGCAGTTTAACAGGGGGCCGTGAAAAACTGTTTTTT. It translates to CASSLTGGREKLFF.

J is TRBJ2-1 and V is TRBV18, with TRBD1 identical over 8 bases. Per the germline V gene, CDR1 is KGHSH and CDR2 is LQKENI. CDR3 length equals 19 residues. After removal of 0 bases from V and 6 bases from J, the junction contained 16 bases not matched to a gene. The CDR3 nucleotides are TGTGCCAGCTCACCACCTCGCAGGGGGCTTGAGGTAAGGCGCAATGAGCAGTTCTTC. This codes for CASSPPRRGLEVRRNEQFF.

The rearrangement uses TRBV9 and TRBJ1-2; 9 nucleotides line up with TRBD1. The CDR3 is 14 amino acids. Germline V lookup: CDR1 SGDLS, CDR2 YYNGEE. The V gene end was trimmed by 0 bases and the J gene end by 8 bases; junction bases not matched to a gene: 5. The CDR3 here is CASSVEGQGGGYTF. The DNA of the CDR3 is TGTGCCAGCAGCGTAGAGGGACAGGGTGGAGGCTACACCTTC.

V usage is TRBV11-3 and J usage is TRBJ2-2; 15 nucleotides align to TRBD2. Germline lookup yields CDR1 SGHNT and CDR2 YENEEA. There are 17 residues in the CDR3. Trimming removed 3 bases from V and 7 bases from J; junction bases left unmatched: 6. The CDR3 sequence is CASSFGLAGGPGGELFF. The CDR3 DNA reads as TGTGCCAGCAGCTTCGGACTAGCGGGAGGGCCCGGCGGGGAGCTGTTTTTT.

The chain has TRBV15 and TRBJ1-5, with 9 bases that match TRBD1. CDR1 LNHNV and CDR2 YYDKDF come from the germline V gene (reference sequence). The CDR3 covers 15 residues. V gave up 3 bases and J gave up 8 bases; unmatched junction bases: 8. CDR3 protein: CATSSRTGGMEPQHF. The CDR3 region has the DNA TGTGCCACCAGCAGTAGAACAGGGGGCATGGAGCCCCAGCATTTT.

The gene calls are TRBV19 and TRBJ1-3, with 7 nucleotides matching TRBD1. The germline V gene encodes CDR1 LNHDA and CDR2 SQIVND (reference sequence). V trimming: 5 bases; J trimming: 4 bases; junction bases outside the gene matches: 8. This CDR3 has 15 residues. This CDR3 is CASSSSGGFGNTIYF. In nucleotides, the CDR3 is TGTGCCAGTAGTTCCTCAGGGGGGTTCGGAAACACCATATATTTT. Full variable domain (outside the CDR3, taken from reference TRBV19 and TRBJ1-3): DGGITQSPKYLFRKEGQNVTLSCEQNLNHDAMYWYRQDPGQGLRLIYYSQIVNDFQKGDIAEGYSVSREKKESFPLTVTSAQKNPTAFYLCASSSSGGFGNTIYFGEGSWLTVV.